The 5 T cell receptor beta chains presented below share a single source sample, sequenced in a study of T cell repertoires in cytomegalovirus infection (dated by TCRdb to between 2018 and 2021). TCRdb shows the sequencer as Illumina HiSeq 1500. The public reads were run again by TCRdb, first through fastp at Q25 and then through MiXCR, and only productive beta chains were kept. CDR3 protein sequences are deduplicated, and each keeps its most common genes and DNA. The sample table lists around 120,000 distinct CDR3 sequences, 7.5% to 9% of them with a count of one. The top ten hold 10% of the sample. The source material was PBMCs. The source of these receptors is a human donor in good health (CMV status not recorded). Some clones in this sample may be carry-over from other donors' samples.

This clonotype was observed many times. The V call is TRBV10-3, the J call TRBJ1-5; the D is unclear. This CDR3 has 15 residues. Germline loops: CDR1 ENHRY, CDR2 SYGVKD. Trimming shortened V by 0 bases and J by 2 bases, and 8 bases separated the two germline ends. CDR3: CAISESMSGNQPQHF. The CDR3 coding sequence is TGTGCCATCAGTGAGTCGATGTCAGGCAATCAGCCCCAGCATTTT.

This clonotype has only a few counts. The rearrangement uses TRBV20-1 and TRBJ2-7, with TRBD1 matching 7 bases. Germline V lookup: CDR1 DFQATT, CDR2 SNEGSKA (reference sequence). This CDR3 is built from 12 residues. With V trimmed by 5 bases and J by 5 bases, 6 bases remained unmatched. CDR3 DNA: TGCAGTGCTCAACAGGGGATCCACGAGCAGTACTTC. This translates into CSAQQGIHEQYF.

At least ten counts were recorded for this clonotype. The genes are TRBV7-2 and TRBJ1-6; D remains ambiguous. This CDR3 contains 17 residues. CDR1 and CDR2 (germline): SGHTA, FQGNSA. V was pared by 4 bases and J by 3 bases, with 16 bases between. The CDR3 region has the DNA TGTGCCAGCAGCTCCCCAATAGTCACCCACTATAATTCACCCCTCCACTTT. Amino acids: CASSSPIVTHYNSPLHF.

This clonotype was picked up many times. This sequence joins TRBV7-2 and TRBJ1-1, with 10 bases that match TRBD1. Looked up from germline, CDR1 is SGHTA and CDR2 is FQGNSA. V lost 5 bases and J lost 11; bases outside the gene matches: 11. This CDR3 has 14 residues. The chain's CDR3 is CASSPQDRGRGAFF. The CDR3 bases are TGTGCCAGCAGCCCACAAGACAGGGGGCGCGGGGCTTTCTTT.

This clonotype was seen many times. The rearrangement uses TRBV20-1 and TRBJ1-2; D not certain. In germline, CDR1 is DFQATT, CDR2 SNEGSKA (reference sequence). CDR3 size: 16 residues. The V end was cut by 0 bases, the J end by 3 bases, with 17 bases between. The CDR3 sequence: CSARDVAAPADYGYTF. The CDR3 DNA is TGCAGTGCTAGAGATGTAGCAGCTCCAGCGGACTATGGCTACACCTTC.